This TCR beta chain was documented in a study of beta chain features in type 1 diabetes. Of the isolated RNA, all was reverse transcribed, and so the sequenced material was expressed TCRB transcripts. Only in-frame clones appear in the TCRdb table, and some are missing; sequencing was by immunoSEQ multiplex PCR. Of 300,000 to 350,000 clones detected, 6.5% to 10% appear once; the ten largest clones hold 0.44%. This clone was seen a handful of times. Other DNA sequences in this sample translate to the same CDR3. Germline V gene data show CDR1 as DFQATT and CDR2 as SNEGSKA (reference sequence). Losses at the gene ends were 6 bases for V and 3 bases for J; bases not matched to a gene: 1. CDR3 length: 11 residues.

The specimen was central memory CD4+ T cells from blood. The chain has TRBV20-1 and TRBJ1-2; 7 bases map to TRBD1. This clonotype was sampled from a woman under 30 in good health. The CDR3 DNA is TGCAGTGCCGGGACAGACTATGGCTACACCTTC. Translated: CSAGTDYGYTF.